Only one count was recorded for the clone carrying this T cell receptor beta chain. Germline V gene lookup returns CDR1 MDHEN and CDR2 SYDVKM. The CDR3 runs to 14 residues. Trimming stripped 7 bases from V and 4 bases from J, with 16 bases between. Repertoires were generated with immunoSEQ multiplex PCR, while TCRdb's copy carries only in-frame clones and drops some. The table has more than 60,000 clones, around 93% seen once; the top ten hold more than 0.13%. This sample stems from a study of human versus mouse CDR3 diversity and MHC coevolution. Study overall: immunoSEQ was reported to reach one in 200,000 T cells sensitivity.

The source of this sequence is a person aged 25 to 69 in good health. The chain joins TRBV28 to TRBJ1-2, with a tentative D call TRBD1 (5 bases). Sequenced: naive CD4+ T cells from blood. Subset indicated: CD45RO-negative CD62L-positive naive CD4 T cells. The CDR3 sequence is CASNRRGLSYGYTF. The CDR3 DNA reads TGTGCCAGCAACCGGAGGGGCCTCAGCTATGGCTACACCTTC.